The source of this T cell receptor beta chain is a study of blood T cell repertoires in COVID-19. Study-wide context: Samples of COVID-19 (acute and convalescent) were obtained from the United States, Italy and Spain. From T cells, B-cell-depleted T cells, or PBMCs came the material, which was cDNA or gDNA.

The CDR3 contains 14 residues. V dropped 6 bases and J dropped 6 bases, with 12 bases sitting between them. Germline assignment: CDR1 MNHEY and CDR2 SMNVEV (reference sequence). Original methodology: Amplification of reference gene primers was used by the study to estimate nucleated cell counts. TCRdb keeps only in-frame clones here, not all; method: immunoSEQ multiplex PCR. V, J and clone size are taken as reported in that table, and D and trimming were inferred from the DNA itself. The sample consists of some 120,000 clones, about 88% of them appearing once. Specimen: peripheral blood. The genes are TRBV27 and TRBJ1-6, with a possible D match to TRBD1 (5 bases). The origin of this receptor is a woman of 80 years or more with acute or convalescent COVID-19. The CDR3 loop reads CASRETGINSPLHF. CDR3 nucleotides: TGTGCCAGCAGGGAAACAGGAATTAATTCACCCCTCCACTTT.